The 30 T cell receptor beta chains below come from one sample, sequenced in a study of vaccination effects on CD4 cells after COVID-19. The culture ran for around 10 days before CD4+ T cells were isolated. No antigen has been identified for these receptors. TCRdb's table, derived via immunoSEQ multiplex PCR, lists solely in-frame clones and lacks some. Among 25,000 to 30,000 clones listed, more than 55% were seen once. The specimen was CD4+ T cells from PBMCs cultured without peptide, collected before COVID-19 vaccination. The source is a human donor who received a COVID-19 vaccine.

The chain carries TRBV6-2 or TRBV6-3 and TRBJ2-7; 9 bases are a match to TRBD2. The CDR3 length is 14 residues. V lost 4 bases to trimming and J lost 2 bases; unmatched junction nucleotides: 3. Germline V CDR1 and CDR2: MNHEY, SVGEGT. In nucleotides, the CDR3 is TGTGCCAGCAGTTTTTTAGCGGGAGCCTACGAGCAGTACTTC. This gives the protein CASSFLAGAYEQYF.

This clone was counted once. CDR3 in amino acids: CAISDPLSEAFF. The CDR3, as DNA: TGTGCCATCAGTGACCCGCTGAGTGAAGCTTTCTTT. The chain employs TRBV10-3 and TRBJ1-1, with D hard to call. The CDR3 covers 12 residues. Germline loops: CDR1 ENHRY, CDR2 SYGVKD. V gave up 3 bases and J gave up 7 bases, with 9 bases separating them.

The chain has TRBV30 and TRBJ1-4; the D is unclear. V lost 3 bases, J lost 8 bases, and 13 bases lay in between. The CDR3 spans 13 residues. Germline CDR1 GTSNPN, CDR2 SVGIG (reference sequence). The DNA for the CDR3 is TGTGCCTGGAGCGAGGGCACAGACGAAAAACTGTTTTTT. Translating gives CAWSEGTDEKLFF.

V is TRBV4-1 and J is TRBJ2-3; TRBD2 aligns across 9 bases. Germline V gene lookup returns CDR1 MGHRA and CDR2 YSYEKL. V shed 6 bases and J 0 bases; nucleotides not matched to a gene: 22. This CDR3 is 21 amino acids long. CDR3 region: CASSPLPLAGGSPFSTDTQYF. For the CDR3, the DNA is TGCGCCAGCAGTCCCCTTCCCCTGGCGGGGGGGTCCCCCTTTAGCACAGATACGCAGTATTTT.

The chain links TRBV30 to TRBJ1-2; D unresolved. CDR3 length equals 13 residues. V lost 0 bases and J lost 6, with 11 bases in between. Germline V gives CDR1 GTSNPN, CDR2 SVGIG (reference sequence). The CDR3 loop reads CAWSVLVENGYTF. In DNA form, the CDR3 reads TGTGCCTGGAGTGTTTTGGTGGAGAATGGCTACACCTTC.

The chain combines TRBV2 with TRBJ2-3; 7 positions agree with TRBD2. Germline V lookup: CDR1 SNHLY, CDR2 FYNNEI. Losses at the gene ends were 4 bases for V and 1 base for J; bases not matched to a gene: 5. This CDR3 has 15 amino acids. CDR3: CASSGGSGGTDTQYF. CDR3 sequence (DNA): TGTGCCAGCAGTGGGGGGAGCGGGGGCACAGATACGCAGTATTTT.

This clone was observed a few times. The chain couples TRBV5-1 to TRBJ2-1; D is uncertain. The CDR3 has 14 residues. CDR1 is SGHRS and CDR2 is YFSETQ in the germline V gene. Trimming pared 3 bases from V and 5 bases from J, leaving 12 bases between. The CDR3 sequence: CASSSSQLDNEQFF. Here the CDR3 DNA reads TGCGCCAGCAGCTCTTCTCAGCTCGACAATGAGCAGTTCTTC.

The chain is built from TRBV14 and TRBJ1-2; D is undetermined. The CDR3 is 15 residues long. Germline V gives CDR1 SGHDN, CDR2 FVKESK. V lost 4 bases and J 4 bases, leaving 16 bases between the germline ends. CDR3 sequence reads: CASSLKRRSLYGYTF. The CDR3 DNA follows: TGTGCCAGCAGCCTAAAACGCAGGAGCCTCTATGGCTACACCTTC.

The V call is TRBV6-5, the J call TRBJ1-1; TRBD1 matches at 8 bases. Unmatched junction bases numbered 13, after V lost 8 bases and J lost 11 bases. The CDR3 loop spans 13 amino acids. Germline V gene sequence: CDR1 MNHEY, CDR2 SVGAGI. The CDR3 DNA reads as TGTGCCAGCGAGGCCCTGCAGGGGGCTAGGGCTTTCTTT. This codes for CASEALQGARAFF.

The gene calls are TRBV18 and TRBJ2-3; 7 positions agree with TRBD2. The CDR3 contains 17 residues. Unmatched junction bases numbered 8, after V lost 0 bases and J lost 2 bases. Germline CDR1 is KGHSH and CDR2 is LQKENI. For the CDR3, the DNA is TGTGCCAGCTCACCACCGGGCGCGGGAGCCCCCACAGATACGCAGTATTTT. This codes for CASSPPGAGAPTDTQYF.

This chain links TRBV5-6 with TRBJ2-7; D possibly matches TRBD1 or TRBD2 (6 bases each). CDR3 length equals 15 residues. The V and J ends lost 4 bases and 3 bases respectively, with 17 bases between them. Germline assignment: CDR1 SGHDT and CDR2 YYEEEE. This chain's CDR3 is CASSLGGLSLYEQYF. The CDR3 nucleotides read TGTGCCAGCAGCCTAGGGGGACTTTCCCTCTACGAGCAGTACTTC.

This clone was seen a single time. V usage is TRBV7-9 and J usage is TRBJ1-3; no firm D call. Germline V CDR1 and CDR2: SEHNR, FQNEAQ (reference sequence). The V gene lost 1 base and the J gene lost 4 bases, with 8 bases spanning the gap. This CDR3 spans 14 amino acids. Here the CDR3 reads CASSLGNSGNTIYF. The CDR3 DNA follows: TGTGCCAGCAGCTTAGGTAACAGCGGAAACACCATATATTTT. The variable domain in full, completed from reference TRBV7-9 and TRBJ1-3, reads DTGVSQNPRHKITKRGQNVTFRCDPISEHNRLYWYRQTLGQGPEFLTYFQNEAQLEKSRLLSDRFSAERPKGSFSTLEIQRTEQGDSAMYLCASSLGNSGNTIYFGEGSWLTVV.

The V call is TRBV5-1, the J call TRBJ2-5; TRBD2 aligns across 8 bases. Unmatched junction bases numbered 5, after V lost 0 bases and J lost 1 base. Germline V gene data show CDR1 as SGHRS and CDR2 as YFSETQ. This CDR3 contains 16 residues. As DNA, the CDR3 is TGCGCCAGCAGCTTGGCCCCGGCGGGGGGCCAAGAGACCCAGTACTTC. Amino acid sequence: CASSLAPAGGQETQYF.

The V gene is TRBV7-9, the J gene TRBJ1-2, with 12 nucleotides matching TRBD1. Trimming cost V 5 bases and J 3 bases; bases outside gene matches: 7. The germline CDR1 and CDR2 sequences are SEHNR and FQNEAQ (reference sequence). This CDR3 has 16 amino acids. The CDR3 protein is CASSPGQGAIDYGYTF. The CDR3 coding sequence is TGTGCCAGCAGCCCGGGACAGGGGGCGATAGACTATGGCTACACCTTC.

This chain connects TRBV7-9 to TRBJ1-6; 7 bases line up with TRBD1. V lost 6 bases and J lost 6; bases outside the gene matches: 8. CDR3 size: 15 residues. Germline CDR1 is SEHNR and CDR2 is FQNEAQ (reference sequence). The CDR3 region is CASSPFDRANSPLHF. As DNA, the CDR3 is TGTGCCAGCAGTCCTTTTGACAGGGCTAATTCACCCCTCCACTTT.

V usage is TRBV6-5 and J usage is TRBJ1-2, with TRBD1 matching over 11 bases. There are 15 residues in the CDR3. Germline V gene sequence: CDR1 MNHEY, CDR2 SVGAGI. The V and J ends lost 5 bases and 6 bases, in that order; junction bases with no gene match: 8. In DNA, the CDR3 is TGTGCCAGCAGTACGGGACAGGGGGGCCAGGATGGCTACACCTTC. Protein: CASSTGQGGQDGYTF.

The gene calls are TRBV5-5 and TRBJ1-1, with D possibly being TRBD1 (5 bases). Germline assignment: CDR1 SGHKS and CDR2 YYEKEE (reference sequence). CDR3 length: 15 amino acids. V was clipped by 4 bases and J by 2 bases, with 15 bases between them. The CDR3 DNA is TGTGCCAGCAGCGCACTGTTAGGGGCTAACACTGAAGCTTTCTTT. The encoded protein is CASSALLGANTEAFF.

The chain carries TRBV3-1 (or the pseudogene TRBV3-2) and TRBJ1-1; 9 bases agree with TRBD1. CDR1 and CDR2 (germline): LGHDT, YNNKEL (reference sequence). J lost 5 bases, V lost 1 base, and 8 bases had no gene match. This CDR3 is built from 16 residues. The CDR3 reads CASSQGGTGPITEAFF. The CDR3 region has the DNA TGTGCCAGCAGCCAAGGTGGGACAGGGCCGATTACTGAAGCTTTCTTT.

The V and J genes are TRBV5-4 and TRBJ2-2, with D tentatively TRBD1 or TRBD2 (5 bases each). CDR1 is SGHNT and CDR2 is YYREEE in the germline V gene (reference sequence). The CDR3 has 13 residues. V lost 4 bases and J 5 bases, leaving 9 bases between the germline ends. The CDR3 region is CASSRDPTGELFF. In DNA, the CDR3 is TGTGCCAGCAGCAGGGACCCAACCGGGGAGCTGTTTTTT.

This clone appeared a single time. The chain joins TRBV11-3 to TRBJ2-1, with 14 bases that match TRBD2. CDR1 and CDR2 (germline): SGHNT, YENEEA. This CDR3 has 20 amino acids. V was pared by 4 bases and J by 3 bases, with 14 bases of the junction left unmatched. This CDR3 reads CASSSRWAGTSGRGYNEQFF. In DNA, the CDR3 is TGTGCCAGCAGCTCTCGGTGGGCAGGGACTAGCGGGAGAGGCTACAATGAGCAGTTCTTC.

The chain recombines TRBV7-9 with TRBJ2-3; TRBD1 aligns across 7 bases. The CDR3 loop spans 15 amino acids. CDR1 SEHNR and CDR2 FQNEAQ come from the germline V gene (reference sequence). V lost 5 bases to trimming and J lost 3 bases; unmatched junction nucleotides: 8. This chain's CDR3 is CASSLDRAPTDTQYF. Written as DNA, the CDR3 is TGTGCCAGCAGCCTCGACAGGGCGCCTACAGATACGCAGTATTTT. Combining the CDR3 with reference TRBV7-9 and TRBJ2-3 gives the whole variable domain DTGVSQNPRHKITKRGQNVTFRCDPISEHNRLYWYRQTLGQGPEFLTYFQNEAQLEKSRLLSDRFSAERPKGSFSTLEIQRTEQGDSAMYLCASSLDRAPTDTQYFGPGTRLTVL.

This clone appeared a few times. This CDR3 is CASITGGYLDTQYF. For the CDR3, the DNA is TGTGCCAGCATCACAGGGGGCTATCTAGATACGCAGTATTTT. The rearrangement links TRBV6-5 to TRBJ2-3; TRBD1 aligns across 9 bases. CDR1 is MNHEY and CDR2 is SVGAGI in the germline V gene. The CDR3 runs 14 residues. V was clipped by 7 bases and J by 5 bases; unmatched bases: 7.

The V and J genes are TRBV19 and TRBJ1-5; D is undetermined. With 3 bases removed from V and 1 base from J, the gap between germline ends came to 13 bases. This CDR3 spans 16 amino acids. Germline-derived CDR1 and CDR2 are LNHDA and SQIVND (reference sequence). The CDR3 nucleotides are TGTGCCAGTAGTATTAAAGGAGGGAGAAGCAATCAGCCCCAGCATTTT. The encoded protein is CASSIKGGRSNQPQHF.

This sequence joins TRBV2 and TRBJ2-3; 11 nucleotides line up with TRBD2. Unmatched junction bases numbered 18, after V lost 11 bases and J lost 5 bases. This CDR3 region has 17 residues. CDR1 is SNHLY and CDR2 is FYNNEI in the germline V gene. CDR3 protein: CASGVSGRASGVDTQYF. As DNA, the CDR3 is TGTGCCTCTGGGGTTAGCGGGAGGGCCAGTGGTGTAGATACGCAGTATTTT.

The CDR3 bases are TGTGCCAGCAAACCGGGACAGATAAACACCGGGGAGCTGTTTTTT. Its translation: CASKPGQINTGELFF. This chain uses TRBV6-6 with TRBJ2-2; 7 bases agree with TRBD1. The germline V gene has CDR1 MNHNY and CDR2 SVGAGI (reference sequence). The CDR3 contains 15 residues. Trimming removed 7 bases from V and 2 bases from J; junction bases left unmatched: 7.

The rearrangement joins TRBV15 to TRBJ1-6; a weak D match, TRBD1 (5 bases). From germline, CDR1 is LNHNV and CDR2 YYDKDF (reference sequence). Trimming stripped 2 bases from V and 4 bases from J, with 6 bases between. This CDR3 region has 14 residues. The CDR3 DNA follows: TGTGCCACCAGCAGACAGGGATATAATTCACCCCTCCACTTT. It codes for CATSRQGYNSPLHF.

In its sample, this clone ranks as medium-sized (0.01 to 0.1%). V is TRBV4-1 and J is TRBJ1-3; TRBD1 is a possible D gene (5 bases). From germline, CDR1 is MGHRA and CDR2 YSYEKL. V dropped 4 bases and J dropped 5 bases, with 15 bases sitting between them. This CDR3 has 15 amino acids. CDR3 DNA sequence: TGCGCCAGCAGCCCCGACCGGGACCCTAGAAACACCATATATTTT. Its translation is CASSPDRDPRNTIYF.

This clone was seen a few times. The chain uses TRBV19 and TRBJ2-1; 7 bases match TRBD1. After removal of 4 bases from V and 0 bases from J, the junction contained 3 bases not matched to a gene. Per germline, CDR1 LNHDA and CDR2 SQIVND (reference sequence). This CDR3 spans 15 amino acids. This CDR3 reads CASSKQGSSYNEQFF. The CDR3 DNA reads TGTGCCAGTAGTAAACAGGGGAGCTCCTACAATGAGCAGTTCTTC.

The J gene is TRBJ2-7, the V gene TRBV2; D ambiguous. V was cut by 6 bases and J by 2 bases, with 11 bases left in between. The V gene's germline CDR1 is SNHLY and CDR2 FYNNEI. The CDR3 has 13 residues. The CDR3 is CASSSPMTYEQYF. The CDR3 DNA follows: TGTGCCAGCAGCTCCCCCATGACCTACGAGCAGTACTTC. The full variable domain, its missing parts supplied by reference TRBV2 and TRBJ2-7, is EPEVTQTPSHQVTQMGQEVILRCVPISNHLYFYWYRQILGQKVEFLVSFYNNEISEKSEIFDDQFSVERPDGSNFTLKIRSTKLEDSAMYFCASSSPMTYEQYFGPGTRLTVT.

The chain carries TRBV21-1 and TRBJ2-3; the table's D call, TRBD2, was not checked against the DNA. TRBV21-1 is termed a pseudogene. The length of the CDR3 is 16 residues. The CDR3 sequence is CASTETSGRSPDTQYF. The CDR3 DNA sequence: TGTGCCAGCACCGAAACTAGCGGGAGGTCCCCAGATACGCAGTATTTT.